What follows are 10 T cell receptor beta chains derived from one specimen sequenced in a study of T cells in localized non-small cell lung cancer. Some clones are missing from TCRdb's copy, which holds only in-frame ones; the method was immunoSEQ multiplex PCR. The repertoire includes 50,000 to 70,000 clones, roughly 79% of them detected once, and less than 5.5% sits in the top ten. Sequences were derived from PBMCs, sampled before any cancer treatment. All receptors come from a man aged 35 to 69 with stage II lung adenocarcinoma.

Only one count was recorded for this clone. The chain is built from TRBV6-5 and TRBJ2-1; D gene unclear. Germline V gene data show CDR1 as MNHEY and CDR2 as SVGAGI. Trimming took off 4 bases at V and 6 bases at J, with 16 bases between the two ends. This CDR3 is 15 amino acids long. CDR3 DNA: TGTGCCAGCAGTTCGCCCCTCGAAACCCTCAATGAGCAGTTCTTC. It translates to CASSSPLETLNEQFF.

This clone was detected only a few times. In nucleotides, the CDR3 is TGTGCCAGCAGACGGGGCTCTGGGGCCAACGTCCTGACTTTC. This sequence encodes CASRRGSGANVLTF. The chain recombines TRBV11-3 with TRBJ2-6; weak D call: TRBD2 (5 bases). Looked up from germline, CDR1 is SGHNT and CDR2 is YENEEA. The CDR3 has 14 residues. Trimming cost V 6 bases and J 0 bases, with 6 bases left between them. The complete variable domain, with remaining parts taken from reference TRBV11-3 and TRBJ2-6, reads EAGVVQSPRYKIIEKKQPVAFWCNPISGHNTLYWYLQNLGQGPELLIRYENEEAVDDSQLPKDRFSAERLKGVDSTLKIQPAELGDSAVYLCASRRGSGANVLTFGAGSRLTVL.

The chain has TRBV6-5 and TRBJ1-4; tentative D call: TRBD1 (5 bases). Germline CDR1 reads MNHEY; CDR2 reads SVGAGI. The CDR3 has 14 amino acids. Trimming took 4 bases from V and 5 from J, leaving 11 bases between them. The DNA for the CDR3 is TGTGCCAGCAGTTCGCTCCAGGGAAATGAAAAACTGTTTTTT. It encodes CASSSLQGNEKLFF.

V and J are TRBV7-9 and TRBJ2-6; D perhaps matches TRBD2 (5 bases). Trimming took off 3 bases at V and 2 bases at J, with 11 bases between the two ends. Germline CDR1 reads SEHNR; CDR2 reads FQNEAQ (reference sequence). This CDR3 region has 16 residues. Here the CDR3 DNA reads TGTGCCAGCAGCTTGGTGGGGAGCACTGGGGCCAACGTCCTGACTTTC. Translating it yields CASSLVGSTGANVLTF.

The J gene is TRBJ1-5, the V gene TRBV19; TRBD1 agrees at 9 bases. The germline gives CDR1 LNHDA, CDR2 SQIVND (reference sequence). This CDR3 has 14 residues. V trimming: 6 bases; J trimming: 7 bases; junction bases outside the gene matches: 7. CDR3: CASRGGQGKQPQHF. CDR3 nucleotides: TGTGCCAGTAGAGGTGGACAGGGGAAACAGCCCCAGCATTTT.

CDR3 amino acids: CASSPQGESTDTQYF. The DNA of the CDR3 is TGCGCCAGCAGTCCTCAAGGGGAGAGCACAGATACGCAGTATTTT. This chain uses TRBV5-1 with TRBJ2-3; D possibly uses TRBD1 or TRBD2 (5 bases each). The CDR3 spans 15 residues. CDR1 and CDR2 (germline): SGHRS, YFSETQ. The germline V and J ends were trimmed by 5 bases and 0 bases, with 13 bases remaining between them.

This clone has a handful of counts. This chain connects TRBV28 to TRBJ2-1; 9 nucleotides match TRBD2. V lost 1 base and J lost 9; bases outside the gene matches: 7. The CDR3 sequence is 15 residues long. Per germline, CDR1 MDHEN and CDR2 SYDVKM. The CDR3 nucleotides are TGTGCCAGCAGTTTATTTGCGGGAGGGCCGGCTGAGCAGTTCTTC. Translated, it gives CASSLFAGGPAEQFF.

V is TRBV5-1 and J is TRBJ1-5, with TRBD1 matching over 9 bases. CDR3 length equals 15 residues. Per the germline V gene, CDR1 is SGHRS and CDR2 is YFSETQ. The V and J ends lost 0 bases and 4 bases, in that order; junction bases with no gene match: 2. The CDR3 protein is CASSLEGQGNQPQHF. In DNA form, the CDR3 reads TGCGCCAGCAGCTTGGAGGGACAGGGAAATCAGCCCCAGCATTTT.

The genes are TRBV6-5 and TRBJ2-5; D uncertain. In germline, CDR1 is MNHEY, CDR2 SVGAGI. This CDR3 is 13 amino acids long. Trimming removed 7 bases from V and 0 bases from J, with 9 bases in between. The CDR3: CASNFLNQETQYF. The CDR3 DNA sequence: TGTGCCAGCAACTTCCTCAACCAAGAGACCCAGTACTTC.

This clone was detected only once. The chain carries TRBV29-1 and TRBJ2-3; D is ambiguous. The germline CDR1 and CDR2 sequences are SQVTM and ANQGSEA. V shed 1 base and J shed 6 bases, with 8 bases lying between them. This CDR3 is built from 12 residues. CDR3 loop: CSVEGNKDTQYF. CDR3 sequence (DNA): TGCAGCGTTGAAGGGAACAAGGATACGCAGTATTTT.